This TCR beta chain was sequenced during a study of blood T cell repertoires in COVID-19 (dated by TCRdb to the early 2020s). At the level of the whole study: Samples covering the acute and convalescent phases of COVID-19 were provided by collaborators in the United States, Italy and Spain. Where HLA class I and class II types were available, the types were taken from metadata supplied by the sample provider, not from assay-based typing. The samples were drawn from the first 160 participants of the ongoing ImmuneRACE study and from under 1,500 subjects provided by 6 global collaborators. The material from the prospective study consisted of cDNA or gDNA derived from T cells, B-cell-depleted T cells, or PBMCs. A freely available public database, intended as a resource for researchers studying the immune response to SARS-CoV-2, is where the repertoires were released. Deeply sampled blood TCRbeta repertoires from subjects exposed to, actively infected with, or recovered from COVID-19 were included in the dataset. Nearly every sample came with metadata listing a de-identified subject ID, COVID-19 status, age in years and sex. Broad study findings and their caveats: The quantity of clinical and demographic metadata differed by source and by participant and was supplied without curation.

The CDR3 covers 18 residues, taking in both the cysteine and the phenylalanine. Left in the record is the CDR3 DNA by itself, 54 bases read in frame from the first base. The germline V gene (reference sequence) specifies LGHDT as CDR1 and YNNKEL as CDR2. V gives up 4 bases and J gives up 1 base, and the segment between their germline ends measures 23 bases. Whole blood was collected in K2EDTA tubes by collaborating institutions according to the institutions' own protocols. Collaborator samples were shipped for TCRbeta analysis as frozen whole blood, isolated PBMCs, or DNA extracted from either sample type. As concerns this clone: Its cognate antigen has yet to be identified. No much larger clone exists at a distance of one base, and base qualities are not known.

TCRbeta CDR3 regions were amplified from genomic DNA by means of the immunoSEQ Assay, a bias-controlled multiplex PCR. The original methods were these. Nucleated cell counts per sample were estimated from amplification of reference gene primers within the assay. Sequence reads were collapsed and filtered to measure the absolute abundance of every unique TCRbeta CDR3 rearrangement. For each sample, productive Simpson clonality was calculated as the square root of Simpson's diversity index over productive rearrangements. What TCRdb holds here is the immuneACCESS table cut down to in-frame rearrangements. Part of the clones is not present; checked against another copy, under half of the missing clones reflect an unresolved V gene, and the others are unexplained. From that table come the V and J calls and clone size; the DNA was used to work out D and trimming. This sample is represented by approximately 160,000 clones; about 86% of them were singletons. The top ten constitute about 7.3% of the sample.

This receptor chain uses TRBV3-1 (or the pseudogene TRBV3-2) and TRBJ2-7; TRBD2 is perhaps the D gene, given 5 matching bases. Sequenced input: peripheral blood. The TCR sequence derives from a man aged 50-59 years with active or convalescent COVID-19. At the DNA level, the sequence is TGTGCCAGCAGCCCCCCCGAGAGGCCCGGGAACCGATCCTACGAGCAGTACTTC. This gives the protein CASSPPERPGNRSYEQYF.